This T cell receptor beta chain stems from a study of identical twins. A word on this clonotype: Its antigen is as yet unknown.

With template switching, a universal primer site was added, and the cDNA carried unique molecular identifiers. TCRdb itself ran the 5' RACE reads through MiXCR, one entry per CDR3 protein. The sample holds a few hundred thousand distinct CDR3 sequences, approximately 9.1% seen once. General study findings and limits: Insertion counts were lower in abundant cord blood beta clonotypes, a trend that memory repertoires did not show. Models underestimated how often monozygotic twins shared out-of-frame TCR alpha.

Among all donors, each was a healthy Caucasian. This TCR came from a woman aged 45-65 years in good health. Material for sequencing was naive T cells sorted from blood.

DNA for the CDR3: TGTGCCAGCAGTGAAGGGTTCCACTATGGCTACACCTTC. Encoded protein: CASSEGFHYGYTF. The chain links TRBV25-1 to TRBJ1-2; D remains ambiguous. Looked up from germline, CDR1 is MGHDK and CDR2 is SYGVNS. The CDR3 runs to 13 residues. Trimming took 2 bases from V and 3 from J, leaving 7 bases between them.